These 27 T cell receptor beta chains came from one sample sequenced in a study of blood T cells in healthy people across ages. Together with a sample-barcoded 5' primer, a J-beta primer mix was included in a second PCR lasting roughly 7 to 11 cycles. A single record per CDR3 protein comes from TCRdb applying MiXCR to the 5' RACE reads. This sample has about 1.8 million distinct CDR3 sequences; around half occur once, and the top ten carry around 2.1%. Sequences were obtained from blood. These receptors originate from a woman between 40 and 50 years old in good health.

This chain links TRBV5-1 with TRBJ1-6; no reliable D call. The CDR3 is 15 residues long. CDR1 and CDR2 from the germline V gene are SGHRS and YFSETQ. Trimming removed 0 bases from V and 8 bases from J, with 12 bases in between. Here the CDR3 DNA reads TGCGCCAGCAGCTTGGTCCAAGGCGGGGATTCACCCCTCCACTTT. Protein product: CASSLVQGGDSPLHF.

The chain links TRBV5-4 to TRBJ2-5; perhaps TRBD2 as D (6 bases). Between the trimmed V and J ends, which lost 4 bases and 2 bases, there was a span of 12 bases. From germline, CDR1 is SGHNT and CDR2 YYREEE (reference sequence). The CDR3 totals 14 residues. CDR3 coding DNA: TGTGCCAGCAGCCATAAGCGGGTACAAGAGACCCAGTACTTC. Translating it yields CASSHKRVQETQYF.

At least ten counts were recorded for this clonotype. The chain joins TRBV4-3 to TRBJ2-3; D remains ambiguous. CDR3 length: 16 residues. Trimming cost V 0 bases and J 0 bases, with 10 bases left between them. Germline V gene lookup returns CDR1 LGHNA and CDR2 YSLEER. As DNA, the CDR3 is TGCGCCAGCAGCCAAGACGGCCCTAAAAGCACAGATACGCAGTATTTT. It encodes CASSQDGPKSTDTQYF.

This clonotype was observed a few times. This sequence joins TRBV4-3 and TRBJ2-5; 9 bases fit TRBD1. This CDR3 is built from 20 residues. Germline CDR1 is LGHNA and CDR2 is YSLEER. The trim removed 0 bases at V and 2 bases at J, leaving 16 bases unmatched. The CDR3: CASSQDQGTGSPGRQETQYF. CDR3 in DNA: TGCGCCAGCAGCCAAGACCAAGGGACAGGGTCTCCGGGGAGGCAAGAGACCCAGTACTTC.

The genes are TRBV6-2 or TRBV6-3 and TRBJ2-1; 12 bases line up with TRBD2. J gave up 6 bases and V 10 bases, and 13 bases lay outside the gene matches. Per the germline V gene, CDR1 is MNHEY and CDR2 is SVGEGT. CDR3 length: 16 amino acids. CDR3 DNA: TGTGCCATCACTACTAGCGGGGGGATTGGAGGCAATGAGCAGTTCTTC. Protein sequence: CAITTSGGIGGNEQFF.

This chain connects TRBV4-1 to TRBJ2-7, with TRBD2 matching over 11 bases. The ends lost 2 bases at V and 2 bases at J; junction bases unmatched: 14. The CDR3 is made up of 19 amino acids. Germline V gene lookup returns CDR1 MGHRA and CDR2 YSYEKL. As DNA, the CDR3 is TGCGCCAGCAGCCAAACCTGGGAGGGACTAGCGGACATAACCTACGAGCAGTACTTC. Its protein product is CASSQTWEGLADITYEQYF.

The rearrangement uses TRBV20-1 and TRBJ1-4; D remains ambiguous. Trimming cost V 3 bases and J 0 bases, with 11 bases left between them. This CDR3 is built from 15 residues. Germline V gives CDR1 DFQATT, CDR2 SNEGSKA (reference sequence). The DNA for the CDR3 is TGCAGTGCTAGGGTTAGCGGCGCAACTAATGAAAAACTGTTTTTT. Residues: CSARVSGATNEKLFF.

The gene calls are TRBV6-5 and TRBJ1-1; TRBD1 matches at 7 bases. CDR3 length equals 16 residues. Germline CDR1 MNHEY, CDR2 SVGAGI. V was clipped by 4 bases and J by 0 bases; unmatched bases: 8. The CDR3 DNA follows: TGTGCCAGCAGTTGGGGACAGTTCCGGCTGAACACTGAAGCTTTCTTT. This translates into CASSWGQFRLNTEAFF.

This clonotype turned up a few times. The chain joins TRBV6-5 to TRBJ2-6; unclear D gene. The CDR3 runs 15 residues. Germline CDR1 MNHEY, CDR2 SVGAGI. Trimming left V 7 bases short and J 3 bases short, with 13 bases between. The chain's CDR3 is CASTVVQSGANVLTF. The CDR3 DNA sequence: TGTGCCAGCACCGTCGTACAGAGTGGGGCCAACGTCCTGACTTTC.

This clonotype was detected only a few times. CDR3 sequence (DNA): TGTGCCAGCAGTCCGGGGGGGAGCAGAGGCTCCTACGAGCAGTACTTC. This gives the protein CASSPGGSRGSYEQYF. The chain carries TRBV28 and TRBJ2-7; 8 positions match TRBD2. With V trimmed by 5 bases and J by 0 bases, 9 bases remained unmatched. The CDR3 sequence is 16 residues long. The germline CDR1 and CDR2 sequences are MDHEN and SYDVKM.

The chain has TRBV10-3 and TRBJ1-1; 7 nucleotides agree with TRBD1. The CDR3 is 15 amino acids. Germline V gene data show CDR1 as ENHRY and CDR2 as SYGVKD. With 0 bases clipped from V and 4 bases from J, the junction kept 5 bases outside the gene matches. The CDR3: CAISESGAGGTEAFF. In DNA form, the CDR3 reads TGTGCCATCAGTGAGTCCGGGGCAGGGGGCACTGAAGCTTTCTTT.

This sequence joins TRBV5-1 and TRBJ2-5, with TRBD1 matching 10 bases. Per germline, CDR1 SGHRS and CDR2 YFSETQ. J lost 3 bases, V lost 4 bases, and 9 bases had no gene match. The CDR3 is 16 amino acids. CDR3 sequence: CASSLRTGGLEETQYF. CDR3 sequence (DNA): TGCGCCAGCAGCCTTAGGACAGGGGGACTGGAAGAGACCCAGTACTTC.

This clonotype was seen only a few times. V gene TRBV24-1 combines with J gene TRBJ2-7; D remains ambiguous. The germline CDR1 and CDR2 sequences are KGHDR and SFDVKD. V was shortened by 7 bases and J by 1 base, with 7 bases between the two germline ends. This CDR3 comprises 12 residues. The CDR3 sequence is CATSLGSYEQYF. CDR3 sequence (DNA): TGTGCCACCAGCTTGGGGTCCTACGAGCAGTACTTC.

This clonotype has only a few counts. This sequence joins TRBV20-1 and TRBJ1-4, with 7 bases fitting TRBD1. Per the germline V gene, CDR1 is DFQATT and CDR2 is SNEGSKA (reference sequence). The V gene end was trimmed by 5 bases and the J gene end by 6 bases; junction bases not matched to a gene: 9. The CDR3 length is 14 residues. The CDR3: CSAQQGQEYEKLFF. The CDR3 nucleotides are TGCAGTGCTCAGCAAGGACAGGAATATGAAAAACTGTTTTTT.

In its sample, this clonotype was seen a few times. The V call is TRBV28, the J call TRBJ2-6; D tentatively reads TRBD1 or TRBD2 (5 bases each). Trimming pared 5 bases from V and 3 bases from J, leaving 14 bases between. CDR3 length: 16 residues. Germline V gene data show CDR1 as MDHEN and CDR2 as SYDVKM. This CDR3 is CASSAGSGSGANVLTF. CDR3 coding DNA: TGTGCCAGCAGTGCCGGGTCAGGGAGTGGGGCCAACGTCCTGACTTTC.

The CDR3 reads CASSPWDVRNSPLHF. CDR3 DNA sequence: TGTGCCAGCAGTCCTTGGGACGTTCGCAATTCACCCCTCCACTTT. V is TRBV27 and J is TRBJ1-6; D perhaps matches TRBD1 (5 bases). Germline loops: CDR1 MNHEY, CDR2 SMNVEV (reference sequence). Trimming stripped 5 bases from V and 7 bases from J, with 15 bases between. This CDR3 spans 15 amino acids.

This clonotype was seen a handful of times. CDR3 loop: CATSRDQNTEAFF. CDR3 DNA: TGTGCCACCAGCAGAGACCAGAACACTGAAGCTTTCTTT. The rearrangement uses TRBV15 and TRBJ1-1, with D unclear. Germline values: CDR1 LNHNV, CDR2 YYDKDF (reference sequence). The CDR3 is 13 residues long. The V end was cut by 0 bases, the J end by 1 base, with 3 bases between.

The J gene is TRBJ2-5, the V gene TRBV6-2 or TRBV6-3; D not resolved. V lost 2 bases to trimming and J lost 0 bases, with 10 bases between them. The CDR3 runs 15 residues. Germline V gives CDR1 MNHEY, CDR2 SVGEGT. CDR3 DNA: TGTGCCAGCAGTTACGTTGGTCTCCACCAAGAGACCCAGTACTTC. Translation: CASSYVGLHQETQYF.

The chain is built from TRBV20-1 and TRBJ2-5; TRBD1 matches 7 bases. CDR3 length equals 13 residues. J lost 4 bases, V lost 4 bases, and 6 bases had no gene match. From germline, CDR1 is DFQATT and CDR2 SNEGSKA (reference sequence). The CDR3 bases are TGCAGTGCTAACAGGGGTTTCGGAGAGACCCAGTACTTC. This gives the protein CSANRGFGETQYF.

The rearrangement links TRBV7-2 to TRBJ2-7, with TRBD2 identical over 11 bases. Germline lookup yields CDR1 SGHTA and CDR2 FQGNSA. Trimming at V came to 4 bases and at J to 4 bases, leaving 12 bases not matched to a gene. This CDR3 contains 17 residues. As DNA, the CDR3 is TGTGCCAGCAGCTCGAGTCAGACTAGCGGGGAAGGATACGAGCAGTACTTC. Translation gives CASSSSQTSGEGYEQYF. The complete variable domain, with remaining parts taken from reference TRBV7-2 and TRBJ2-7, reads GAGVSQSPSNKVTEKGKDVELRCDPISGHTALYWYRQSLGQGLEFLIYFQGNSAPDKSGLPSDRFSAERTGGSVSTLTIQRTQQEDSAVYLCASSSSQTSGEGYEQYFGPGTRLTVT.

This clonotype was detected only a few times. The chain links TRBV12-3 or TRBV12-4 to TRBJ2-6; no clear D gene. CDR3 length: 14 amino acids. V was pared by 2 bases and J by 2 bases, with 4 bases between. The DNA for the CDR3 is TGTGCCAGCAGTTTAATGGCTGGGGCCAACGTCCTGACTTTC. It encodes CASSLMAGANVLTF.

This chain links TRBV20-1 with TRBJ2-1, with TRBD2 matching over 10 bases. Per germline, CDR1 DFQATT and CDR2 SNEGSKA (reference sequence). The V and J ends lost 6 bases and 8 bases, in that order; junction bases with no gene match: 7. The CDR3 length is 13 residues. The CDR3: CSARSGGDDEQFF. Here the CDR3 DNA reads TGCAGTGCCCGGAGCGGGGGGGACGATGAGCAGTTCTTC.

This chain uses TRBV5-1 with TRBJ1-2; tentative D call: TRBD1 (5 bases). The germline V gene encodes CDR1 SGHRS and CDR2 YFSETQ. The CDR3 length is 15 residues. V shed 0 bases and J shed 3 bases, with 12 bases lying between them. The CDR3 is CASSLARDGDYGYTF. The CDR3 DNA reads TGCGCCAGCAGCTTGGCTAGGGACGGGGACTATGGCTACACCTTC.

CDR3 coding DNA: TGTGCCAGCAGCGCCGCAGGGTACACTGAAGCTTTCTTT. Residues: CASSAAGYTEAFF. J is TRBJ1-1 and V is TRBV9; TRBD1 is a possible D gene (5 bases). Germline V CDR1 and CDR2: SGDLS, YYNGEE. The V gene lost 3 bases and the J gene lost 3 bases, with 9 bases spanning the gap. The CDR3 extends over 13 amino acids. Looking up the rest from reference TRBV9 and TRBJ1-1 gives the full variable domain: DSGVTQTPKHLITATGQRVTLRCSPRSGDLSVYWYQQSLDQGLQFLIQYYNGEERAKGNILERFSAQQFPDLHSELNLSSLELGDSALYFCASSAAGYTEAFFGQGTRLTVV.

The genes are TRBV4-2 and TRBJ2-3; TRBD1 matches at 7 bases. The germline V gene has CDR1 LGHNA and CDR2 YNFKEQ. V lost 0 bases and J lost 6; bases outside the gene matches: 3. The CDR3 consists of 14 residues. The CDR3: CASSQDRQGDTQYF. The CDR3, as DNA: TGTGCCAGCAGCCAAGATCGACAGGGCGATACGCAGTATTTT.

V is TRBV28 and J is TRBJ1-2; D gene ambiguous. Deletions cut 6 bases from V and 6 bases from J, with 14 bases between. The CDR3 loop spans 13 amino acids. Germline V CDR1 and CDR2: MDHEN, SYDVKM. Here the CDR3 reads CASSSTPADGYTF. CDR3 coding DNA: TGTGCCAGCAGCTCCACCCCGGCCGATGGCTACACCTTC.

This rearrangement joins TRBV3-1 to TRBJ2-1; TRBD2 aligns across 12 bases. V shed 6 bases and J 9 bases; nucleotides not matched to a gene: 12. This CDR3 contains 16 residues. In germline, CDR1 is LGHDT, CDR2 YNNKEL (reference sequence). CDR3 in amino acids: CASRHTLAGGSCEQFF. Written as DNA, the CDR3 is TGTGCCAGCAGACACACCCTAGCGGGGGGGAGTTGTGAGCAGTTCTTC.